These T cell receptor beta chains were read from a single sample in a study of T cell repertoires in cytomegalovirus infection. From the reads, TCRdb called clonotypes with MiXCR, one entry per CDR3 protein. The sample holds approximately 50,000 distinct CDR3 sequences; about a fifth are singletons and the top ten take roughly 67%. Their antigen targets remain unknown. Source: CD8+ T cells from cultured PBMCs, taken from culture after CMV antigen stimulation. The receptors originated from a human donor in good health (CMV status not recorded). Some clones in this sample may be carry-over from other donors' samples. Each CDR3 is given without its conserved first and last residue.

length: 13; J: TRBJ2-1; V: TRBV7-3; CDR3: ASSSRQGMGYEQF
length: 13; J: TRBJ2-3; V: TRBV11-2; CDR3: ASSLGPRSTDTQY
length: 11; J: TRBJ1-1; V: TRBV19; CDR3: ASNRGLNTEAF
length: 12; J: TRBJ2-7; V: TRBV5-4; CDR3: ASGDRDSSYEQY
length: 12; J: TRBJ2-7; V: TRBV6-2/TRBV6-3; CDR3: ASSRDSIAYEQY
length: 11; J: TRBJ2-5; V: TRBV27; CDR3: ASSSQGEETQY
length: 14; J: TRBJ2-7; V: TRBV4-1; CDR3: ASSQDQDEGSYEQY
length: 17; J: TRBJ1-5; V: TRBV18; CDR3: ASSRGDSASPIGNQPQH
length: 13; J: TRBJ2-3; V: TRBV7-2; CDR3: ASSSRVKLADTQY
length: 12; J: TRBJ1-4; V: TRBV12-3/TRBV12-4; CDR3: ASKSLATNEKLF
length: 14; J: TRBJ2-2; V: TRBV7-2; CDR3: ASSPGLAGYTGELF
length: 16; J: TRBJ2-1; V: TRBV7-6; CDR3: ASSLSRPTSGRGNEQF
length: 12; J: TRBJ2-1; V: TRBV7-6; CDR3: ASSLAGNYNEQF
length: 10; J: TRBJ2-7; V: TRBV12-5; CDR3: ASALDTYEQY
length: 11; J: TRBJ2-3; V: TRBV29-1; CDR3: SVDLGSTDTQY
length: 13; J: TRBJ2-3; V: TRBV7-2; CDR3: ASSRTGGEADTQY
length: 17; J: TRBJ2-1; V: TRBV7-9; CDR3: ASSFSRVRSTGSGNEQF
length: 15; J: TRBJ2-1; V: TRBV11-2; CDR3: ASSAQGLAGSYNEQF
length: 13; J: TRBJ2-4; V: TRBV7-9; CDR3: ASSHRGVAKNIQY
length: 13; J: TRBJ2-3; V: TRBV7-2; CDR3: ASSLTASSTDTQY
length: 12; J: TRBJ2-7; V: TRBV7-2; CDR3: ASSPGQPSYEQY
length: 15; J: TRBJ2-2; V: TRBV6-4; CDR3: ASSDSLQGMGTGELF
length: 14; J: TRBJ1-5; V: TRBV6-5; CDR3: ASTHYSQGGHQPQH